This is a list of T cell receptor beta chains from one sample in a study of T cells expressing NK-cell markers. From the 5' RACE reads, TCRdb lists one entry per CDR3 protein and no DNA. This sample's clone table lists 400,000 to 450,000 distinct CDR3 sequences. Sequencing used blood T cells: a sorted CD56 or NKG2C T cell subset, CD4+ or CD8+ T cells, or bulk PBMC T cells (not recorded which). These receptors all come from a woman aged 18 to 75 in good health. The CDR3 runs from the conserved cysteine through the conserved F or W. Each record gives: J gene, V gene, CDR3 length, CDR3 protein.

TRBJ2-3 | TRBV12-3/TRBV12-4 | 13 | CASSVKDHRTQYF
TRBJ2-2 | TRBV12-3/TRBV12-4 | 14 | CASSLILNTGELFF
TRBJ2-3 | TRBV30 | 12 | CAWSVGEHTQYF
TRBJ1-2 | TRBV6-1 | 14 | CASRGTGGTWGYTF
TRBJ1-1 | TRBV6-1 | 14 | CASKGDRGNTEAFF
TRBJ2-4 | TRBV6-5 | 16 | CASSFYSGPDPAIQYF
TRBJ2-3 | TRBV4-1 | 14 | CASSQEGGTDTQYF
TRBJ2-5 | TRBV7-9 | 14 | CASTIAQRDETQYF
TRBJ1-4 | TRBV7-2 | 15 | CASSSTTGSGEKLFF
TRBJ2-1 | TRBV20-1 | 18 | CSAKKGLAGGSSYNEQFF
TRBJ1-4 | TRBV4-2 | 15 | CASGIEGPGQEKLFF
TRBJ2-2 | TRBV6-5 | 16 | CASSYSGGGNTGELFF
TRBJ2-1 | TRBV29-1 | 15 | CSVESFMAVASEQFF
TRBJ2-1 | TRBV20-1 | 16 | CSARLAGPLGYNEQFF
TRBJ2-1 | TRBV5-1 | 16 | CASSLAAMSSYNEQFF
TRBJ1-4 | TRBV20-1 | 11 | CSATTNEKLFF
TRBJ2-1 | TRBV4-3 | 17 | CASSQDSSGGAYNEQFF
TRBJ1-4 | TRBV7-2 | 14 | CASSFTGGGEKLFF
TRBJ2-3 | TRBV19 | 15 | CASSQLAGGQDTQYF
TRBJ1-1 | TRBV4-3 | 17 | CASSRTTGLFGNTEAFF
TRBJ2-3 | TRBV7-2 | 13 | CASSPPPPHTQYF
TRBJ1-2 | TRBV5-8 | 13 | CASSLQLSYGYTF
TRBJ2-7 | TRBV6-6 | 13 | CAITLGGSREQYF
TRBJ2-3 | TRBV5-1 | 15 | CASSLQDRGTDTQYF
TRBJ1-1 | TRBV19 | 13 | CASMDRGRVEAFF
TRBJ2-3 | TRBV20-1 | 12 | CSALKRTDTQYF
TRBJ2-5 | TRBV27 | 14 | CASRYTGVGETQYF
TRBJ2-3 | TRBV6-5 | 14 | CASSYSREGGTQYF
TRBJ2-2 | TRBV6-2/TRBV6-3 | 12 | CASTDRTGELFF
TRBJ2-3 | TRBV30 | 14 | CACSSGGTTDTQYF
TRBJ2-1 | TRBV10-3 | 13 | CAISATGMNEQFF
TRBJ2-2 | TRBV20-1 | 15 | CSASWASGNTGELFF
TRBJ2-1 | TRBV9 | 13 | CASSDRPYNEQFF
TRBJ2-1 | TRBV19 | 12 | CASSIGYNEQFF
TRBJ2-1 | TRBV28 | 16 | CASSFHRDRPSNEQFF
TRBJ2-4 | TRBV12-3/TRBV12-4 | 13 | CASSTGDKNIQYF
TRBJ1-4 | TRBV11-2 | 15 | CASSPTGLEDEKLFF
TRBJ2-2 | TRBV13 | 16 | CASTSSGAYLGGELFF
TRBJ2-5 | TRBV11-2 | 14 | CASSFRGKQETQYF
TRBJ2-5 | TRBV5-4 | 15 | CASSSRTGREETQYF
TRBJ2-1 | TRBV12-3/TRBV12-4 | 16 | CASSPTGTSGGDEQFF
TRBJ1-1 | TRBV20-1 | 14 | CSARGNRMNTEAFF
TRBJ1-1 | TRBV29-1 | 15 | CSVRVGVPPGTEAFF
TRBJ2-3 | TRBV12-3/TRBV12-4 | 15 | CASSLGTSGAHGEYF
TRBJ2-1 | TRBV6-4 | 15 | CASSDSGGAENEQFF
TRBJ1-5 | TRBV7-9 | 14 | CASSFRDTDQPQHF
TRBJ2-1 | TRBV18 | 17 | CASSPQALRGSYNEQFF
TRBJ2-7 | TRBV7-7 | 14 | CASSLDDPSYEQYF
TRBJ2-7 | TRBV29-1 | 14 | CSVGNGQSSYEQYF
TRBJ2-1 | TRBV12-3/TRBV12-4 | 16 | CASSSPGTSKVDEQFF
TRBJ2-1 | TRBV3-1 | 14 | CASGVLQVGHEQFF
TRBJ2-7 | TRBV29-1 | 16 | CSVSREVSGTTYEQYF
TRBJ1-2 | TRBV12-3/TRBV12-4 | 11 | CASREAGGYTF
TRBJ2-1 | TRBV5-1 | 14 | CASGTSGGHNEQFF
TRBJ2-1 | TRBV11-2 | 14 | CASSLGMGIDEQFF
TRBJ2-1 | TRBV12-3/TRBV12-4 | 18 | CASRPYGGDRAVSGEQFF
TRBJ1-5 | TRBV5-5 | 16 | CASSAGTGASSRPQHF
TRBJ2-7 | TRBV29-1 | 14 | CSVVGELNTYEQYF
TRBJ2-1 | TRBV5-4 | 15 | CASSKRTSEHNEQFF
TRBJ2-1 | TRBV20-1 | 13 | CSAQGTGGNEQFF